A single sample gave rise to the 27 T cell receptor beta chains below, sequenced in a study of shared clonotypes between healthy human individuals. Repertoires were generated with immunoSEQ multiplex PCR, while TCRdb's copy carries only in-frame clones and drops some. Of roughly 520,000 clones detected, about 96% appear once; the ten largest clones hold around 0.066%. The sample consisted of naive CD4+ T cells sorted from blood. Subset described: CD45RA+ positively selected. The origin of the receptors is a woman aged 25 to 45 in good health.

DNA of the CDR3: TGTGCCACCTCAAGGACAGGGGGCTTATACGAGCAGTACTTC. Translating it yields CATSRTGGLYEQYF. The chain employs TRBV28 and TRBJ2-5, with 11 bases lining up with TRBD1. The J call may be wrong; the DNA end is better matched by TRBJ2-7. Germline lookup yields CDR1 MDHEN and CDR2 SYDVKM. The CDR3 is 14 residues long.

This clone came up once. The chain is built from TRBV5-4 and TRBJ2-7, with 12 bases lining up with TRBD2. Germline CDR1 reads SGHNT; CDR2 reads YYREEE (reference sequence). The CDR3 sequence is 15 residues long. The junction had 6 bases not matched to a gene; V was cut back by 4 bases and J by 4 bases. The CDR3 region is CASSQTSGSTYEQYF. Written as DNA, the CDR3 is TGTGCCAGCAGCCAGACTAGCGGGAGTACTTACGAGCAGTACTTC. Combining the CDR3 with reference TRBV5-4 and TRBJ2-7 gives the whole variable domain ETGVTQSPTHLIKTRGQQVTLRCSSQSGHNTVSWYQQALGQGPQFIFQYYREEENGRGNFPPRFSGLQFPNYSSELNVNALELDDSALYLCASSQTSGSTYEQYFGPGTRLTVT.

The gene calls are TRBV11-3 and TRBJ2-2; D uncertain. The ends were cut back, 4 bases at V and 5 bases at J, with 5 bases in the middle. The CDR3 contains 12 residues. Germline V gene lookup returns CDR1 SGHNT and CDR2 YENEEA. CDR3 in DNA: TGTGCCAGCAGCTCCAGGACCGGGGAGCTGTTTTTT. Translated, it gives CASSSRTGELFF.

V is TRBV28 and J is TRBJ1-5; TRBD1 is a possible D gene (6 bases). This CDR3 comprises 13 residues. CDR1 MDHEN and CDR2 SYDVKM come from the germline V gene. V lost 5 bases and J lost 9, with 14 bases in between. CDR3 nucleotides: TGTGCCAGCAGTGCCATGACAGGTCGGCCCCAGCATTTT. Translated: CASSAMTGRPQHF.

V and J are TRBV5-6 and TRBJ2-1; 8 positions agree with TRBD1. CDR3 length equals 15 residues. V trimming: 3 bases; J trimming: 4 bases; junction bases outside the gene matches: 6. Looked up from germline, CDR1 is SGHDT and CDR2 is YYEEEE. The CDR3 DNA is TGTGCCAGCAGCTCCACCTGGACAGGGTACAATGAGCAGTTCTTC. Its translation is CASSSTWTGYNEQFF. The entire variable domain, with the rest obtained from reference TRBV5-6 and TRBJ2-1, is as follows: DAGVTQSPTHLIKTRGQQVTLRCSPKSGHDTVSWYQQALGQGPQFIFQYYEEEERQRGNFPDRFSGHQFPNYSSELNVNALLLGDSALYLCASSSTWTGYNEQFFGPGTRLTVL.

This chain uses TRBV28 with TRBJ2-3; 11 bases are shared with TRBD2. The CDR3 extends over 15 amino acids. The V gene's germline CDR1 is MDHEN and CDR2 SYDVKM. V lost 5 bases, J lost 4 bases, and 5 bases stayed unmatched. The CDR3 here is CASSQSSGRSDTQYF. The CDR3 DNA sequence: TGTGCCAGCAGTCAATCTAGCGGGAGGTCAGATACGCAGTATTTT.

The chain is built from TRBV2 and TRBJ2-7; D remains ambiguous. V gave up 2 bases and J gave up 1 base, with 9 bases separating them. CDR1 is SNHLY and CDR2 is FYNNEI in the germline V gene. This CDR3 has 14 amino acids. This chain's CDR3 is CASSEFVSSYEQYF. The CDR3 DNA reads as TGTGCCAGCAGTGAATTCGTTTCATCCTACGAGCAGTACTTC.

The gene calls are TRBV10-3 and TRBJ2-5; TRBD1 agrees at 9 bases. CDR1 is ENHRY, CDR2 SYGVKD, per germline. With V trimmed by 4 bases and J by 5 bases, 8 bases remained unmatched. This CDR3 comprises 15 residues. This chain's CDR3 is CAISGGTGPRETQYF. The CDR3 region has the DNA TGTGCCATCAGTGGGGGGACAGGGCCCCGGGAGACCCAGTACTTC.

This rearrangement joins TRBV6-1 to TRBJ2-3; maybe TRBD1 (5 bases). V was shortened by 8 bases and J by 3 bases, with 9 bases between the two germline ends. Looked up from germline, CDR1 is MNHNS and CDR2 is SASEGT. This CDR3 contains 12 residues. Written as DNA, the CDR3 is TGTGCCAGCGTTACAGGTACAGATACGCAGTATTTT. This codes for CASVTGTDTQYF.

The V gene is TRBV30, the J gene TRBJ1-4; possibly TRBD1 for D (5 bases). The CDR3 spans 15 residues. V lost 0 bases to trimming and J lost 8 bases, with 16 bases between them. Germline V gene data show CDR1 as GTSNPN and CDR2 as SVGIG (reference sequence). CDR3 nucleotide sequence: TGTGCCTGGAGTGTACCCCAGGGAGAAGGGGAAAAACTGTTTTTT. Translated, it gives CAWSVPQGEGEKLFF.

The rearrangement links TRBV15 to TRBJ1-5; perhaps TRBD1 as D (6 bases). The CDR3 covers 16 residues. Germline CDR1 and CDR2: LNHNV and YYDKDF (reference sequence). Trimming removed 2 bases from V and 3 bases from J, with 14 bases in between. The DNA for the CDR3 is TGTGCCACCAGCAGATCTCCGGGGGCCAACAATCAGCCCCAGCATTTT. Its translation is CATSRSPGANNQPQHF.

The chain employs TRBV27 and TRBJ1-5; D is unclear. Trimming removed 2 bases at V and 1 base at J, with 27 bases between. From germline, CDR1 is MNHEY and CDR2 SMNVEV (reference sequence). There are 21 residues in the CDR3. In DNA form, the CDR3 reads TGTGCCAGCAGTTTAAAGGGTCCCCCATCGAGCACTAGAGAAAGCAATCAGCCCCAGCATTTT. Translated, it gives CASSLKGPPSSTRESNQPQHF.

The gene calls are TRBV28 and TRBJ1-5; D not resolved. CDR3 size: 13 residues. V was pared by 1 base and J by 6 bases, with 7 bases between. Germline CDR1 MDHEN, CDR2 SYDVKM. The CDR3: CASSLSQLQPQHF. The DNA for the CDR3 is TGTGCCAGCAGTTTATCCCAGCTTCAGCCCCAGCATTTT.

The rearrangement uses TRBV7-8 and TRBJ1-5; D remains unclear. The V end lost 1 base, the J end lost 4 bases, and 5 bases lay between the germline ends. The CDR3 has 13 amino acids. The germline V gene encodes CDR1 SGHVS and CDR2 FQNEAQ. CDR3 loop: CASSLESNQPQHF. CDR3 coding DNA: TGTGCCAGCAGCTTAGAGTCTAATCAGCCCCAGCATTTT.

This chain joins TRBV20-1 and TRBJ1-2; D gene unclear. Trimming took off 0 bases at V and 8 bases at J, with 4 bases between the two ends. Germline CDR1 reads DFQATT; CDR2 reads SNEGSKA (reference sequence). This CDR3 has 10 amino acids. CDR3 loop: CSARDPGYTF. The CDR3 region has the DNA TGCAGTGCTAGAGATCCGGGCTACACCTTC.

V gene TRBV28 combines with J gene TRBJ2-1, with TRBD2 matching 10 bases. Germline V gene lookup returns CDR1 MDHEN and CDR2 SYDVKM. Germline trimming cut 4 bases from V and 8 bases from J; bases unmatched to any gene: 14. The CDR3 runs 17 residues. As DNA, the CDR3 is TGTGCCAGCAGTTCAGCAGGACTCCTAGCGGGAGTCCATGAGCAGTTCTTC. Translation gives CASSSAGLLAGVHEQFF.

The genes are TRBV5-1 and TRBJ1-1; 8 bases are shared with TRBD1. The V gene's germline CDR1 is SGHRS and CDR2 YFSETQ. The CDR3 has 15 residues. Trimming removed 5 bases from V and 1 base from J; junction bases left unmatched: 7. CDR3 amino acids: CASSRRTGTNTEAFF. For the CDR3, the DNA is TGCGCCAGCAGTAGGAGGACAGGGACGAACACTGAAGCTTTCTTT.

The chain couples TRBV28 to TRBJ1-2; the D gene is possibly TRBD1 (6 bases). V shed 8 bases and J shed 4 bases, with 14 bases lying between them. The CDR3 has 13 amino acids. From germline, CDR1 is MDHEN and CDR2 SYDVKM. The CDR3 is CASSQGQTYGYTF. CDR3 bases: TGTGCCAGCTCACAGGGTCAAACCTATGGCTACACCTTC.

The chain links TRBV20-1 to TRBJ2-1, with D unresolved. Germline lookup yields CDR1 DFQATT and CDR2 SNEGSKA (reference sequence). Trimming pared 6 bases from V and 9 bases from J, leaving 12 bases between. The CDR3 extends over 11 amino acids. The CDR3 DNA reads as TGCAGTGCCCCGGGTGGCCTTGAGCAGTTCTTC. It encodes CSAPGGLEQFF.

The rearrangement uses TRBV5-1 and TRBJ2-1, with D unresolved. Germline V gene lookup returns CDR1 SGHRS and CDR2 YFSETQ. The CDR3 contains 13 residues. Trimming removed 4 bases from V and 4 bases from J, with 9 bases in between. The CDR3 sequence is CASSKDPYNEQFF. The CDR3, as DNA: TGCGCCAGCAGCAAGGACCCGTACAATGAGCAGTTCTTC.

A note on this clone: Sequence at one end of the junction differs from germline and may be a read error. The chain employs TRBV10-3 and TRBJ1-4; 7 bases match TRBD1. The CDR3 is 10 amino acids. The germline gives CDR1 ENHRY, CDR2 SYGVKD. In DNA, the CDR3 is TGCGGACAGGAGGATGAAAAACTGTTTTTT. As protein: CGQEDEKLFF.

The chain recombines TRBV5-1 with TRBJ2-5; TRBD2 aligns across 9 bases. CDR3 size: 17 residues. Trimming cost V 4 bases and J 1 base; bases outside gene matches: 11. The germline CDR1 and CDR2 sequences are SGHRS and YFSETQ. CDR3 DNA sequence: TGCGCCAGCAGCCTAAGTGGGGCTAGCGGGGTCCAAGAGACCCAGTACTTC. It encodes CASSLSGASGVQETQYF.

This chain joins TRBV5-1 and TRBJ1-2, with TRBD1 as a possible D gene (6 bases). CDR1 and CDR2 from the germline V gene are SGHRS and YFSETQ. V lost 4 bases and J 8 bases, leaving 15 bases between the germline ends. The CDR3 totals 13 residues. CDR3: CASSLEAGVGYTF. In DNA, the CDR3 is TGCGCCAGCAGCCTCGAGGCAGGGGTGGGCTACACCTTC.

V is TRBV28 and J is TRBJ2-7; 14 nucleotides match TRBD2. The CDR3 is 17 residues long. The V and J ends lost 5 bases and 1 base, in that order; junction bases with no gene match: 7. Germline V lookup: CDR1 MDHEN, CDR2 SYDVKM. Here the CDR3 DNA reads TGTGCCAGCAGTACAAGACTAGCGGGAGGGCCGTCCTACGAGCAGTACTTC. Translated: CASSTRLAGGPSYEQYF.

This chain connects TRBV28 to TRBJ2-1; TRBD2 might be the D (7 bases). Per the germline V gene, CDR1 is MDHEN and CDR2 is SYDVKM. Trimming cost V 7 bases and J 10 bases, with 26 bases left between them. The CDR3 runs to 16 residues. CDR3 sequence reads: CASTPSGVAGAGEQFF. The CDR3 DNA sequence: TGTGCCAGCACCCCTTCAGGGGTAGCGGGCGCCGGGGAGCAGTTCTTC.

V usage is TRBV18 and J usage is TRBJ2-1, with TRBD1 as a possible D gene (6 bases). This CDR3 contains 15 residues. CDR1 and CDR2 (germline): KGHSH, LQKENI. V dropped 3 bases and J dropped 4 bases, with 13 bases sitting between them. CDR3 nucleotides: TGTGCCAGCTCACCCGGCCGGACAGAATACAATGAGCAGTTCTTC. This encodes CASSPGRTEYNEQFF.

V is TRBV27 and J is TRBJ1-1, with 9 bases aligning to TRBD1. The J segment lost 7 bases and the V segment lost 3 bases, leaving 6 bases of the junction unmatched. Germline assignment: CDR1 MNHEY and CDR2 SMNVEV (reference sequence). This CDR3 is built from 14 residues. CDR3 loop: CASSLKGQGYEAFF. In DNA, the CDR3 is TGTGCCAGCAGTTTGAAGGGACAGGGATATGAAGCTTTCTTT.